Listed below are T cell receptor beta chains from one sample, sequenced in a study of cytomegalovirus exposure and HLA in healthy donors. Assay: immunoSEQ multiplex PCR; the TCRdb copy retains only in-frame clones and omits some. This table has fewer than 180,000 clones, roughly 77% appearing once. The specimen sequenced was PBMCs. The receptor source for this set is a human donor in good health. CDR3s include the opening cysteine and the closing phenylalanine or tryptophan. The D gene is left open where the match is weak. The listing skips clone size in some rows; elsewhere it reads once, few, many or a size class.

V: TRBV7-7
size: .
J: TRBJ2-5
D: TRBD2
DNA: TGTGCCAGCAGCGCCGGAGTAGCGGGGGTGGTGCGAGAGACCCAGTACTTC
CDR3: CASSAGVAGVVRETQYF

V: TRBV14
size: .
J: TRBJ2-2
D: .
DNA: TGTGCCAGCAGCCTTATACCTTCCCAGGGCCACGGGGAGCTGTTTTTT
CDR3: CASSLIPSQGHGELFF

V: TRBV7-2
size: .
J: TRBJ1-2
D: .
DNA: TGTGCCAGCAGCTCACGCTCGAGTGGTGGCTACACCTTC
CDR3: CASSSRSSGGYTF

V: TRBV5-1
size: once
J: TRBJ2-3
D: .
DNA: TGCGCCAGCAGTAGGGGGTCCACAGATACGCAGTATTTT
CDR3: CASSRGSTDTQYF

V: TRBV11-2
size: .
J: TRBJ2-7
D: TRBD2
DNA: TGTGCCAGCAGCTCAGCTCCAGCGGGAGTGGAGCAGTACTTC
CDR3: CASSSAPAGVEQYF

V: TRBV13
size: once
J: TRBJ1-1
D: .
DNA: TGTGCCAGCAGCGCGGGAGATGAGAACACTGAAGCTTTCTTT
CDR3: CASSAGDENTEAFF

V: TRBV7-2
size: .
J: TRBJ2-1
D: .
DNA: TGTGCCAGCAGCTCTAGACAGGTAGGAAACAATGAGCAGTTCTTC
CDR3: CASSSRQVGNNEQFF

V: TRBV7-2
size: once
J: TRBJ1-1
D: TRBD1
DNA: TGTGCCAGCAGCATGGGACAGACCCAAGCTTTCTTT
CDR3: CASSMGQTQAFF

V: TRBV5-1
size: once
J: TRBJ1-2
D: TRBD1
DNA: TGCGCCAGCAGCTCAACCGGACAGGGCTACTATGGCTACACCTTC
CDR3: CASSSTGQGYYGYTF

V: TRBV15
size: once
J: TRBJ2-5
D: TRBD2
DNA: TGTGCCACCAGCAGAGACTTCGGTGGGAGGGCCTGGGAGACCCAGTACTTC
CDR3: CATSRDFGGRAWETQYF

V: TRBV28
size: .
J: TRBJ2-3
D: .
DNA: TGTGCCAGCAATGGACTCAGCACAGATACGCAGTATTTT
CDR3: CASNGLSTDTQYF

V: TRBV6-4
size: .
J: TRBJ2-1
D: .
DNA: TGTGCCAGCAGTGACTCGATGGCAGGGGATGAGCAGTTCTTC
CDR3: CASSDSMAGDEQFF

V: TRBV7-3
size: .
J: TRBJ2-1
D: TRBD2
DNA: TGTGCCAGCAGCCCTATCGCTAGCGGGGGGCTCAATGAGCAGTTCTTC
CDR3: CASSPIASGGLNEQFF

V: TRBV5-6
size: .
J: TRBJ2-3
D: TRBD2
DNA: TGTGCCAGCAGCTTTGGACTAGCGGGGTCCACAGATACGCAGTATTTT
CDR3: CASSFGLAGSTDTQYF

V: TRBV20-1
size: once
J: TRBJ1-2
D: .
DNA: TGCAGTGCTAGAGGGACAGATGGCTACACCTTC
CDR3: CSARGTDGYTF

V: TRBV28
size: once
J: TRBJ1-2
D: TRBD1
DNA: TGTGCCAGCAGTTTACTTCGTACAGGGGAGAATGGCTACACCTTC
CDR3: CASSLLRTGENGYTF

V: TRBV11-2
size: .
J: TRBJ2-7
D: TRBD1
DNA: TGTGCCAGCAGCCCCGACAGGGGGCCAACCTACGAGCAGTACTTC
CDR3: CASSPDRGPTYEQYF

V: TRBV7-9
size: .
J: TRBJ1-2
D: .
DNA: TGTGCCAGCAGCACCCCATCAGTGGGCGGCTACACCTTC
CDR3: CASSTPSVGGYTF

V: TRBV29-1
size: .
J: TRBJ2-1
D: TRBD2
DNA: TGCAGCTATACTAGCGGGAGTCCGGACAATGAGCAGTTCTTC
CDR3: CSYTSGSPDNEQFF

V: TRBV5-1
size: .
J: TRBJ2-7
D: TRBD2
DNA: TGCGCCAGCAGCTTGGCTCTAGCGGGGGGCTACGAGCAGTACTTC
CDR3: CASSLALAGGYEQYF

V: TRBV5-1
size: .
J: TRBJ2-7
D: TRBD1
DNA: TGCGCCAGCAGCCAGGACAGGGCCTACTACGAGCAGTACTTC
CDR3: CASSQDRAYYEQYF

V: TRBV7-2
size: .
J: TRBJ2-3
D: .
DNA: TGTGCCAGCAACGATGACTTCCCGAATACGCAGTATTTT
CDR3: CASNDDFPNTQYF

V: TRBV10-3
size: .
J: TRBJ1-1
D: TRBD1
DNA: TGTGCCATCAGTGAGTCCCGACAGGGCCCCACTGAAGCTTTCTTT
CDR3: CAISESRQGPTEAFF

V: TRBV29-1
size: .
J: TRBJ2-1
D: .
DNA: TGCAGCTCAGGGGAAAAACCCTACAATGAGCAGTTCTTC
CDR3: CSSGEKPYNEQFF

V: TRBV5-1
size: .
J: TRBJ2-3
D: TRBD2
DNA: TGCGCCAGCAGCCCGACGGGGGGTAGCACAGATACGCAGTATTTT
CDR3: CASSPTGGSTDTQYF

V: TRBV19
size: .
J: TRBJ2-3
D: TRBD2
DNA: TGTGCCAGTAGTATTGAGCGGGAGCGTACAGATACGCAGTATTTT
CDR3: CASSIERERTDTQYF

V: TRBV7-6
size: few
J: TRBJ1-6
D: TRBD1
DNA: TGTGCCAGCAGCTTTGGACAGGGATTGGGATCACCCCTCCACTTT
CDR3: CASSFGQGLGSPLHF

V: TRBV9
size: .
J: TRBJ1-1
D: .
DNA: TGTGCCAGCAGCCATACCCAGGGTAGGAACACTGAAGCTTTCTTT
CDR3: CASSHTQGRNTEAFF